This T cell receptor beta chain was observed in a study of blood T cell repertoires in COVID-19 (dated by TCRdb to between 2020 and 2021). With regard to the full study: Samples covering the acute and convalescent phases of COVID-19 were provided by collaborators in the United States, Italy and Spain. The repertoires were made available in a free public database intended to serve as a resource for research on the immune response to SARS-CoV-2. HLA class I and class II types, where available, came from metadata supplied by the sample provider rather than from assay-based typing. Subjects who had been exposed to COVID-19, were actively infected with it, or had recovered from it provided the deeply sampled blood TCRbeta repertoires that made up the dataset. Sample metadata almost always included a de-identified subject ID, COVID-19 status, age in years and sex. The prospective study material was composed of cDNA or gDNA derived from T cells, B-cell-depleted T cells, or PBMCs. The samples were drawn from the first 160 participants of the ongoing ImmuneRACE study and from some 1,300 subjects provided by 6 global collaborators.

Details on this clone: Its antigen specificity is not known. Nothing much larger sits one base from this clone, and base qualities are not available.

Whole blood was collected in K2EDTA tubes by collaborating institutions according to the institutions' own protocols. For TCRbeta analysis, collaborator samples were shipped as frozen whole blood, as isolated PBMCs, or as DNA extracted from either sample type. The immunoSEQ Assay, a bias-controlled multiplex PCR, was used to amplify TCRbeta CDR3 regions from genomic DNA. The study's own analysis went as follows. Within the assay, amplification of reference gene primers was used to estimate how many nucleated cells each sample contained. Sequence reads were collapsed and filtered to measure the absolute abundance of every unique TCRbeta CDR3 rearrangement. For each sample, productive Simpson clonality was calculated as the square root of Simpson's diversity index over productive rearrangements. Held by TCRdb, this immuneACCESS table contains in-frame sequences only and omits some clones. Under half of the omission traces to an unresolved V gene where checked; the cause of the rest is unknown. For V, J and clone size, that table is used; D and trimming come from the DNA. A total of 25,000 or so clones appear in this sample, approximately 88% of them only once. The ten largest clones add up to roughly 8% of the sample.

Overall results and qualifications from the work: Clinical and demographic metadata were provided uncurated, with the amount varying by source and participant.

The germline V end is reduced by 5 bases and the J end by 6 bases; junction bases left unmatched: 14. The CDR3 contains 15 residues, cysteine and phenylalanine counted. Just CDR3 DNA is preserved here, 45 bases in frame from base 1. The germline V gene encodes CDR1 GTSNPN and CDR2 SVGIG (reference sequence). Here the chain combines TRBV30 and TRBJ1-2, with 8 bases aligning to TRBD1. Sequenced sample: peripheral blood. This TCR was sampled from a woman in her fifties or sixties with active COVID-19. The sequence in DNA is TGTGCCTGGGATCATGCAGAGACAGGGGTGGATGGCTACACCTTC. Its protein is CAWDHAETGVDGYTF.